This TCR beta chain was retrieved from a study of quantifying T cell responses using KT2 cells. Whole-study context: TCR alpha and beta constant-region primers primed reverse transcription of RNA.

V lost 3 bases to trimming and J lost 2 bases, with 11 bases between them. The CDR3 is 15 amino acids. Known numbers of the T cell clone KT2 were added to PBMC. Each cDNA got a UMI-containing oligo ligated at its 3' end. First-round PCR used 3 to 4 cycles and beta primers RC1.1 and RC1.2 covering TRBC1 and TRBC2. In TCRdb, the UMI-ligation and nested PCR reads were re-called with MiXCR into one record per CDR3 protein. The sample lists tens of thousands of distinct CDR3 sequences; about 7.3% were seen once. This clonotype has ten or more counts. The chain carries TRBV12-3 or TRBV12-4 and TRBJ1-5, with D possibly matching TRBD1 (6 bases). This clonotype originated in a human donor. The specimen was PBMCs spiked with cells of the T cell clone KT2. The CDR3 DNA reads TGTGCCAGCAGTTTCCAGGGGCTCGGCAATCAGCCCCAGCATTTT. Protein: CASSFQGLGNQPQHF.